A single sample gave rise to the 32 T cell receptor beta chains below, sequenced in a study of Ad26.COV2.S vaccination and SARS-CoV-2 variants. Data came from immunoSEQ multiplex PCR; TCRdb stores just in-frame clones and leaves some out. The sample includes roughly 450,000 clones, roughly 90% seen only once; the top ten take more than 10%. This sample's treatment: 15 to 20 received Ad26.COV2.S at low or high dose, single or two shots; 5 received placebo; per-sample allocation not given. Sampling took place 63 days after the first vaccine or placebo injection. The specimen comprised peripheral blood, sampled in a trial of Ad26.COV2.S vaccine versus placebo. The source of these receptors is a person aged 18-60 years who received the Ad26.COV2.S COVID-19 vaccine or a placebo.

V is TRBV2 and J is TRBJ2-1; 10 nucleotides line up with TRBD2. Germline loops: CDR1 SNHLY, CDR2 FYNNEI. The V segment lost 4 bases and the J segment 4 bases; nucleotides outside the gene matches: 4. CDR3 size: 15 residues. The CDR3 sequence is CASSGRTSGYNEQFF. CDR3 sequence (DNA): TGTGCCAGCAGTGGACGGACTAGCGGTTACAATGAGCAGTTCTTC.

The genes are TRBV5-5 and TRBJ1-3; maybe TRBD1 (6 bases). Trimming stripped 4 bases from V and 0 bases from J, with 8 bases between. This CDR3 spans 14 amino acids. Germline V CDR1 and CDR2: SGHKS, YYEKEE (reference sequence). The CDR3 bases are TGTGCCAGCAGCCAGACAGGCTCTGGAAACACCATATATTTT. Amino acids: CASSQTGSGNTIYF.

J is TRBJ2-7 and V is TRBV3-1 (or the pseudogene TRBV3-2), with D possibly being TRBD1 or TRBD2 (5 bases each). Germline-derived CDR1 and CDR2 are LGHDT and YNNKEL (reference sequence). Trimming stripped 0 bases from V and 5 bases from J, with 8 bases between. This CDR3 is 13 amino acids long. CDR3 in DNA: TGTGCCAGCAGCCAAGATTGGGGGAACGAGCAGTACTTC. This codes for CASSQDWGNEQYF.

This chain connects TRBV6-5 to TRBJ1-1, with TRBD1 identical over 7 bases. Trimming took 2 bases from V and 11 from J; bases not matched to a gene: 8. The CDR3 sequence is 13 residues long. Germline CDR1 reads MNHEY; CDR2 reads SVGAGI. The CDR3 DNA follows: TGTGCCAGCAGTTACCGACGACAGGGATCGGCTTTCTTT. It codes for CASSYRRQGSAFF.

J is TRBJ2-4 and V is TRBV20-1; 10 nucleotides line up with TRBD2. V lost 3 bases, J lost 7 bases, and 21 bases stayed unmatched. Germline V gene data show CDR1 as DFQATT and CDR2 as SNEGSKA (reference sequence). The CDR3 is 19 amino acids. The CDR3 region is CSASKTLLAGQIFGNIQYF. As DNA, the CDR3 is TGCAGTGCTAGTAAGACTTTACTAGCGGGACAAATTTTTGGGAACATTCAGTACTTC.

The genes are TRBV6-5 and TRBJ2-1; D is unclear. Germline V lookup: CDR1 MNHEY, CDR2 SVGAGI. Between the trimmed V and J ends, which lost 6 bases and 9 bases, there was a span of 15 bases. The CDR3 extends over 13 amino acids. CDR3 nucleotides: TGTGCCAGCAGCCGAAGGTCTATCGGTGAGCAGTTCTTC. It specifies CASSRRSIGEQFF.

The J gene is TRBJ2-7, the V gene TRBV5-4, with 8 bases aligning to TRBD2. The V and J ends lost 6 bases and 2 bases, in that order; junction bases with no gene match: 13. The CDR3 runs to 16 residues. CDR1 and CDR2 from the germline V gene are SGHNT and YYREEE (reference sequence). CDR3 sequence reads: CASITFPAGVTYEQYF. In DNA form, the CDR3 reads TGTGCCAGCATTACCTTTCCAGCGGGAGTGACCTACGAGCAGTACTTC.

This chain uses TRBV6-5 with TRBJ1-1, with unresolved D. Trimming left V 7 bases short and J 3 bases short, with 15 bases between. The CDR3 runs 14 residues. CDR1 and CDR2 from the germline V gene are MNHEY and SVGAGI. This CDR3 is CASTSMGWDTEAFF. In nucleotides, the CDR3 is TGTGCCAGCACCTCAATGGGGTGGGACACTGAAGCTTTCTTT.

The chain has TRBV30 and TRBJ2-7; D possibly corresponds to TRBD2 (5 bases). CDR1 and CDR2 from the germline V gene are GTSNPN and SVGIG (reference sequence). V gave up 3 bases and J gave up 3 bases, with 12 bases separating them. The CDR3 consists of 13 residues. CDR3 DNA sequence: TGTGCCTGGAGAGAGGGTCCGGGCTACGAGCAGTACTTC. Amino acids: CAWREGPGYEQYF.

The chain joins TRBV19 to TRBJ2-2, with 11 bases identical to TRBD2. V lost 4 bases, J lost 2 bases, and 3 bases stayed unmatched. Germline CDR1 reads LNHDA; CDR2 reads SQIVND (reference sequence). The CDR3 totals 16 residues. CDR3 loop: CASSTGLAGNTGELFF. The CDR3 region has the DNA TGTGCCAGTAGTACCGGACTAGCGGGTAACACCGGGGAGCTGTTTTTT.

In its sample, this clone was seen once. The J gene is TRBJ2-7, the V gene TRBV9, with 9 bases fitting TRBD2. The germline V gene has CDR1 SGDLS and CDR2 YYNGEE. The ends lost 0 bases at V and 7 bases at J; junction bases unmatched: 5. The CDR3 has 14 amino acids. The CDR3 DNA follows: TGTGCCAGCAGCGTAGCTAGCGGGACTAGAGAGCAGTACTTC. Translation gives CASSVASGTREQYF.

The chain carries TRBV13 and TRBJ1-1; TRBD1 matches at 8 bases. Per the germline V gene, CDR1 is PRHDT and CDR2 is FYEKMQ (reference sequence). CDR3 size: 14 residues. Unmatched junction bases numbered 3, after V lost 5 bases and J lost 1 base. The DNA of the CDR3 is TGTGCCAGCAGCACAGGGGGAACGAACACTGAAGCTTTCTTT. It encodes CASSTGGTNTEAFF.

The chain employs TRBV7-9 and TRBJ2-3, with 12 bases fitting TRBD2. Germline lookup yields CDR1 SEHNR and CDR2 FQNEAQ (reference sequence). The CDR3 sequence is 16 residues long. Germline trimming cut 3 bases from V and 1 base from J; bases unmatched to any gene: 2. CDR3 nucleotide sequence: TGTGCCAGCAGCTTCCGGACTAGCGGGGGCACAGATACGCAGTATTTT. Residues: CASSFRTSGGTDTQYF.

This clone was seen just once. The V call is TRBV7-9, the J call TRBJ2-2; D may match TRBD1 or TRBD2 (5 bases each). The CDR3 runs to 15 residues. Germline CDR1 SEHNR, CDR2 FQNEAQ (reference sequence). V lost 2 bases to trimming and J lost 5 bases, with 12 bases between them. The CDR3 region is CASSLTGTPTGELFF. The CDR3 DNA follows: TGTGCCAGCAGCTTAACCGGGACGCCGACCGGGGAGCTGTTTTTT. Supplemented by reference TRBV7-9 and TRBJ2-2, the full variable domain reads DTGVSQNPRHKITKRGQNVTFRCDPISEHNRLYWYRQTLGQGPEFLTYFQNEAQLEKSRLLSDRFSAERPKGSFSTLEIQRTEQGDSAMYLCASSLTGTPTGELFFGEGSRLTVL.

The chain joins TRBV6-2 or TRBV6-3 to TRBJ1-2; D is uncertain. Deletions cut 4 bases from V and 4 bases from J, with 7 bases between. Germline V gene sequence: CDR1 MNHEY, CDR2 SVGEGT. The CDR3 has 12 residues. The CDR3 region has the DNA TGTGCCAGCAGTTGGCCAGGCTATGGCTACACCTTC. This sequence encodes CASSWPGYGYTF.

The chain links TRBV5-4 to TRBJ1-1; 7 nucleotides match TRBD1. Germline loops: CDR1 SGHNT, CDR2 YYREEE (reference sequence). V lost 3 bases and J lost 0; bases outside the gene matches: 5. The CDR3 is 15 residues long. In DNA form, the CDR3 reads TGTGCCAGCAGCTCTAGACAGGGACTGAACACTGAAGCTTTCTTT. Its translation: CASSSRQGLNTEAFF. Full variable domain (remainder filled in from reference TRBV5-4 and TRBJ1-1): ETGVTQSPTHLIKTRGQQVTLRCSSQSGHNTVSWYQQALGQGPQFIFQYYREEENGRGNFPPRFSGLQFPNYSSELNVNALELDDSALYLCASSSRQGLNTEAFFGQGTRLTVV.

The V call is TRBV7-9, the J call TRBJ2-1; 7 bases are shared with TRBD1. The germline V gene has CDR1 SEHNR and CDR2 FQNEAQ (reference sequence). The ends lost 3 bases at V and 14 bases at J; junction bases unmatched: 19. The CDR3 spans 16 residues. CDR3 in DNA: TGTGCCAGCAGCTTCCATCGACAGGGTCTCGGTTACGGTGAGTTCTTC. It translates to CASSFHRQGLGYGEFF.

This clone has a handful of counts. V is TRBV6-2 or TRBV6-3 and J is TRBJ1-5; no firm D call. Germline V gene lookup returns CDR1 MNHEY and CDR2 SVGEGT. V lost 2 bases, J lost 3 bases, and 8 bases lay in between. There are 14 residues in the CDR3. CDR3 sequence: CASSYAQYNQPQHF. The CDR3 nucleotides read TGTGCCAGCAGTTACGCCCAGTACAATCAGCCCCAGCATTTT.

This chain joins TRBV7-8 and TRBJ2-6; D perhaps matches TRBD1 (5 bases). This CDR3 spans 18 amino acids. With 4 bases removed from V and 4 bases from J, the gap between germline ends came to 20 bases. From germline, CDR1 is SGHVS and CDR2 FQNEAQ. As DNA, the CDR3 is TGTGCCAGCAGCTCCGGACACATGGGATGGGGAGGGGCCAACGTCCTGACTTTC. It specifies CASSSGHMGWGGANVLTF.

V gene TRBV25-1 combines with J gene TRBJ2-7, with D possibly called TRBD1 or TRBD2 (5 bases each). The CDR3 has 16 residues. The germline V gene encodes CDR1 MGHDK and CDR2 SYGVNS. Trimming took 3 bases from V and 3 from J, leaving 18 bases between them. CDR3 residues: CASSDSSRDENYEQYF. For the CDR3, the DNA is TGTGCCAGCAGTGACTCTTCCCGGGACGAAAACTACGAGCAGTACTTC.

The chain uses TRBV6-5 and TRBJ2-7; D tentatively reads TRBD1 or TRBD2 (5 bases each). The V gene lost 6 bases and the J gene lost 0 bases, with 12 bases spanning the gap. The CDR3 is made up of 14 amino acids. The germline CDR1 and CDR2 sequences are MNHEY and SVGAGI. The CDR3 coding sequence is TGTGCCAGCAGCCCGGGACGGAGCTCCTACGAGCAGTACTTC. As protein: CASSPGRSSYEQYF.

The rearrangement uses TRBV7-3 and TRBJ2-7; 10 nucleotides align to TRBD2. The ends lost 5 bases at V and 3 bases at J; junction bases unmatched: 7. This CDR3 comprises 15 residues. From germline, CDR1 is SGHTA and CDR2 FQGTGA. Here the CDR3 DNA reads TGTGCCAGCAGCAAGTCTAGCGGGAGTATCTACGAGCAGTACTTC. It codes for CASSKSSGSIYEQYF.

CDR3 sequence (DNA): TGTGCCTGGAGTGTACTTTTGCGGGCCACTGAAGCTTTCTTT. It specifies CAWSVLLRATEAFF. V gene TRBV30 combines with J gene TRBJ1-1, with D uncertain. This CDR3 has 14 amino acids. V was cut by 0 bases and J by 4 bases, with 12 bases left in between. CDR1 and CDR2 (germline): GTSNPN, SVGIG (reference sequence).

The J gene is TRBJ2-3, the V gene TRBV5-5; D is perhaps TRBD2 (7 bases). The CDR3 is made up of 15 amino acids. The V end was cut by 3 bases, the J end by 4 bases, with 15 bases between. CDR1 is SGHKS, CDR2 YYEKEE, per germline (reference sequence). In nucleotides, the CDR3 is TGTGCCAGCAGCTGGTCGGGGGGCCCATCAGATACGCAGTATTTT. The encoded protein is CASSWSGGPSDTQYF. Drawing the rest from reference TRBV5-5 and TRBJ2-3, the complete variable domain is DAGVTQSPTHLIKTRGQQVTLRCSPISGHKSVSWYQQVLGQGPQFIFQYYEKEERGRGNFPDRFSARQFPNYSSELNVNALLLGDSALYLCASSWSGGPSDTQYFGPGTRLTVL.

The chain employs TRBV18 and TRBJ1-2, with unresolved D. With 3 bases removed from V and 8 bases from J, the gap between germline ends came to 22 bases. The CDR3 is 16 amino acids. CDR1 and CDR2 from the germline V gene are KGHSH and LQKENI. In DNA, the CDR3 is TGTGCCAGCTCACCCGAGGCGGAGGGTTCATTTTACGGCTACACCTTC. Its protein is CASSPEAEGSFYGYTF.

The CDR3 bases are TGTGCCAGCAGCTTAGAAGGGGGAGCCGGTGCGACCCAGTACTTC. Translation: CASSLEGGAGATQYF. V usage is TRBV7-9 and J usage is TRBJ2-5; a weak D match, TRBD1 (6 bases). The CDR3 loop spans 15 amino acids. Trimming pared 1 base from V and 7 bases from J, leaving 16 bases between. Germline V gene sequence: CDR1 SEHNR, CDR2 FQNEAQ (reference sequence).

This clone was detected only once. The chain carries TRBV19 and TRBJ2-7; 10 nucleotides line up with TRBD2. CDR1 is LNHDA and CDR2 is SQIVND in the germline V gene (reference sequence). The CDR3 consists of 15 residues. V was clipped by 3 bases and J by 5 bases; unmatched bases: 7. CDR3 bases: TGTGCCAGTAGTATTTCGGCTAGCGGGAGCCACGAGCAGTACTTC. This encodes CASSISASGSHEQYF.

V is TRBV4-1 and J is TRBJ2-1; D not certain. The CDR3 has 13 amino acids. V was cut by 3 bases and J by 3 bases, with 6 bases left in between. Per the germline V gene, CDR1 is MGHRA and CDR2 is YSYEKL. CDR3 bases: TGCGCCAGCAGCCAGACCGACTACAATGAGCAGTTCTTC. Translated, it gives CASSQTDYNEQFF.

The chain links TRBV27 to TRBJ1-4; D gene unclear. This CDR3 is 14 amino acids long. Trimming cost V 2 bases and J 0 bases, with 4 bases left between them. Germline V gene sequence: CDR1 MNHEY, CDR2 SMNVEV (reference sequence). This chain's CDR3 is CASSLHSTNEKLFF. CDR3 nucleotide sequence: TGTGCCAGCAGTTTACATTCAACTAATGAAAAACTGTTTTTT.

This chain links TRBV5-1 with TRBJ2-2; D is possibly TRBD1 (6 bases). The V gene lost 5 bases and the J gene lost 0 bases, with 20 bases spanning the gap. The CDR3 consists of 18 residues. The germline gives CDR1 SGHRS, CDR2 YFSETQ. The CDR3 spells CASRQRQAVIANTGELFF. The CDR3 DNA sequence: TGCGCCAGCAGACAAAGACAGGCCGTCATCGCGAACACCGGGGAGCTGTTTTTT.

This chain uses TRBV4-3 with TRBJ1-5; D possibly corresponds to TRBD1 (6 bases). The CDR3 loop spans 13 amino acids. Trimming took 3 bases from V and 6 from J, leaving 9 bases between them. The germline V gene has CDR1 LGHNA and CDR2 YSLEER. The CDR3 spells CASSQGTLQPQHF. The CDR3 coding sequence is TGCGCCAGCAGCCAGGGGACACTTCAGCCCCAGCATTTT.

V and J are TRBV6-9 and TRBJ2-7, with a tentative D call TRBD1 (6 bases). The CDR3 has 14 residues. V lost 6 bases, J lost 0 bases, and 12 bases lay in between. Germline V gene lookup returns CDR1 MNHGY and CDR2 SVAAGI. The CDR3 protein is CASRYRACSYEQYF. The CDR3 bases are TGTGCCAGCAGATACAGGGCCTGCTCCTACGAGCAGTACTTC.